One T cell receptor beta chain is described in this entry. Its antigen is unidentified. The sample is drawn from a study of cytomegalovirus exposure and HLA in healthy donors. This table comes from immunoSEQ multiplex PCR, and its TCRdb copy is limited to in-frame clones, with some not included. The sample contains about 240,000 clones, more than 75% of which appear only once. Study-wide findings and caveats: Through in vitro validation, three CMV-associated chains were shown to be specific for CMV antigens.

V dropped 4 bases and J dropped 5; count of bases not matched to a gene: 12. CDR3 length equals 17 residues. The germline CDR1 and CDR2 sequences are SGHNT and YYREEE (reference sequence). The sequence was collected from a woman aged 25 to 39 in good health and CMV-seropositive. This rearrangement joins TRBV5-4 to TRBJ2-5, with 12 bases lining up with TRBD1. The sequenced material came from PBMCs. Here the CDR3 DNA reads TGTGCCAGCAGCCCGACGGGACAGGGGGCCGCAGCGGAGACCCAGTACTTC. It translates to CASSPTGQGAAAETQYF.